The clone carrying this TCR beta chain has a count of ten or more. Antigen unknown. Trimming removed 0 bases from V and 3 bases from J, with 10 bases in between. This CDR3 spans 15 amino acids. In germline, CDR1 is SGHTA, CDR2 FQGTGA. This specimen comes from a study of T-cell reconstitution after alpha-beta-depleted transplantation in children. A library of TCRbeta sequences, prepared with unique molecular identifiers, was generated. TCRdb ran MiXCR on the PCR reads and lists one entry per CDR3 protein. Of 250,000 to 300,000 distinct CDR3 sequences in the sample, over 7.5% were seen once. Study-wide results and limits: The origin of high day-60 TCRbeta diversity in some patients lay in surviving recipient T cells and thymic progenitors. By one year post-transplant, T-cell counts and diversity largely arose from T cells that were newly produced. Several hundred expanded graft clones reportedly supplied alpha-beta T cells about two months after transplant.

The clonotype was recovered from a female patient aged 2-9 years who had a stem cell transplant for Fanconi anemia, so the T cells may come from the graft donor. The specimen comprised peripheral blood, sampled 360 days after TCRalphabeta/CD19-depleted stem cell transplant. V is TRBV7-3 and J is TRBJ2-3; D not certain. The CDR3 bases are TGTGCCAGCAGCTTAACAATACTGGCAACAGATACGCAGTATTTT. Its protein is CASSLTILATDTQYF. Full variable domain (outside the CDR3, taken from reference TRBV7-3 and TRBJ2-3): GAGVSQTPSNKVTEKGKYVELRCDPISGHTALYWYRQSLGQGPEFLIYFQGTGAADDSGLPNDRFFAVRPEGSVSTLKIQRTERGDSAVYLCASSLTILATDTQYFGPGTRLTVL.